Here is one T cell receptor beta chain with its context. This clone was counted only a few times. Its antigen is not yet known. Base quality data are lacking; no much larger clone is found one base away. The CDR3 spans 16 residues, from the cysteine through the phenylalanine. Kept here is only the CDR3 DNA, which spans 48 bases and is read in frame from base 1. The CDR1 and CDR2 encoded by the germline V gene (reference sequence) are SEHNR and FQNEAQ. V ends up 1 base short and J 5 bases short, with an unmatched junction base count of 6. TCR CDR3 regions were amplified from genomic DNA by multiplex PCR using the deep immunoSEQ assay. Extracted genomic DNA from each cell subset was distributed evenly across all wells of several immunoSEQ 96-well plates, and each plate was treated as a replicate. For sorted subsets, about 200 ng genomic DNA, equal to tens of thousands of T cell genomes, was loaded into each replicate PCR. The purified libraries were quantified using a Qubit 3.0 fluorometer, sized with a Bioanalyzer 2100, and then quantified again using the KAPA Library Quantification kit. Every immunoSEQ 96-well plate was sequenced on a separate single-read 150-cycle Illumina NextSeq 550 flow cell. The published analysis was carried out like this. Because only junctional sequences without quality scores were contained in the immunoSEQ output, filtering matching that applied to full-length reads could not be performed. To assign V/J genes and CDR3, sequences were annotated against IMGT germline references using PyIR, a Python wrapper for IgBLAST v1.9. Reads with weak V/J assignments (E-value above 1e-6), missing CDR3, stop codons, out-of-frame junctions, or ambiguous translated residues were removed. A V3J clonotype was defined by an identical inferred V gene, J gene, and CDR3 amino acid sequence. The percentage overlap between two repertoires was calculated by dividing the number of shared unique clonotypes by the size of the smaller repertoire. Repertoire richness was assessed with RTK rarefaction, the Chao1 estimator, and Recon v2.1 estimates of unobserved clonotypes. OLGA was used to compute generation probabilities for all TCRbeta clonotypes that the gDNA method yielded from a handful of donors. TCRdb's version of the immuneACCESS table is confined to in-frame rearrangements and falls short of the full clone set. An unresolved V gene accounts for under half of the shortfall where checked; the remainder is of unknown origin. V and J calls and clone size are those listed in that table; D and trimming were worked out from the DNA. For this sample the table gives roughly 1,100,000 clones, of which 70% to 80% were detected only once. Together, the top ten hold over 1.3% of the sample.

The record originates from a study of shared clonotypes between healthy human individuals (TCRdb year 2020). Some background on the complete study: The cohort included three men and a couple of women between 18 and 49 years of age. For each donor, three plates each were used for CD4 naive and CD4 memory, two plates were used for CD8 naive, and one plate was used for CD8 memory. The study deeply sequenced blood TCR repertoires of about five healthy adults to estimate repertoire size and the extent of clonotype sharing between individuals. To increase sequencing depth and limit assay-specific biases, different laboratories used diverse techniques to prepare libraries and sequence TCR repertoires. Each donor's leukapheresis produced roughly between roughly 0.85 and 9.5 billion PBMCs.

The paper as a whole reports these results and caveats: Higher generation probabilities were observed for clonotypes shared by all four sorted-subset donors than for non-shared clonotypes. Even with the large sequencing depth, rarefaction of the sorted-subset datasets indicated that sequencing was incomplete. Only blood was sampled, and tissue TCR repertoires likely differ from those in blood. Based on pairwise subsampling, the degree of clonotype sharing among donors was expected to be affected by sequencing depth. Estimated clonotype richness was generally larger for naive than for memory subsets. The genetic and exposure-history diversity represented was limited by the small number of donors. Sharing across several donors was observed for about 5% of naive CD4, about 3.2% of naive CD8, roughly 2.3% of memory CD4, and around 0.42% of memory CD8 clonotypes.

The donors were healthy, HIV-negative adults with no recently reported acute infections or vaccinations. All donors were Caucasian adults living in Nashville, Tennessee, USA. CD4+ T cells were enriched through magnetic negative selection, after which naive cells were positively selected on CD45RA and the remaining negative fraction served as the memory subset. After blood collection by leukapheresis, PBMCs were isolated using Ficoll-Histopaque density gradient centrifugation and then cryopreserved in the vapor phase of liquid nitrogen. Purity and quantity of every magnetically sorted T cell population were checked by analytical flow cytometry. Each sorted fraction had its genomic DNA isolated and then quantified by UV absorbance on a Nanodrop 2000c.

The source of this sequence is a man aged 18 to 30 in good health. The sample comprised memory CD4+ T cells sorted from blood. This sample's cell subset or site label indicates: CD45RA-negative fraction. The rearrangement joined TRBV7-9 to TRBJ2-1; 9 central bases correspond to TRBD2. Here is the DNA: TGTGCCAGCAGCTTAGGGGCGGGAGGGCCCCACAATGAGCAGTTCTTC. This yields the protein CASSLGAGGPHNEQFF.